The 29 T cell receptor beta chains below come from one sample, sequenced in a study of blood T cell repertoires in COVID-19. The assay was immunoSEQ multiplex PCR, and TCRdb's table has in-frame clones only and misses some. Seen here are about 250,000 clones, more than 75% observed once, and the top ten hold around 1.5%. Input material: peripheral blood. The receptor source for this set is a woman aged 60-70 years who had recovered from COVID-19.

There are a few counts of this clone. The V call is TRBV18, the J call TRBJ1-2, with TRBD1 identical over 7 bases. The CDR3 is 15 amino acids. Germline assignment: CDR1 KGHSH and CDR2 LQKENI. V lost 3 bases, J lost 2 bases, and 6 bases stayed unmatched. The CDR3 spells CASSPPQTGNYGYTF. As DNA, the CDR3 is TGTGCCAGCTCACCCCCACAGACAGGGAACTATGGCTACACCTTC. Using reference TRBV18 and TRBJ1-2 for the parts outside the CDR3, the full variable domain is NAGVMQNPRHLVRRRGQEARLRCSPMKGHSHVYWYRQLPEEGLKFMVYLQKENIIDESGMPKERFSAEFPKEGPSILRIQQVVRGDSAAYFCASSPPQTGNYGYTFGSGTRLTVV.

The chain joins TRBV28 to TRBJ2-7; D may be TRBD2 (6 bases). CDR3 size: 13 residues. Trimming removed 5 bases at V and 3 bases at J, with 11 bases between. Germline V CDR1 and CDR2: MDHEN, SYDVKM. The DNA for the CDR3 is TGTGCCAGCAGTCTTCTGGGGGGCTACGAGCAGTACTTC. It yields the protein CASSLLGGYEQYF.

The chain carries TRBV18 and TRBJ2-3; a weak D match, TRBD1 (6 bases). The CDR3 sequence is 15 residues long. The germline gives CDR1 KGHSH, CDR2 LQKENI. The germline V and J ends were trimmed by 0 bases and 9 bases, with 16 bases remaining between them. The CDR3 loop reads CASSPPSGASRTQYF. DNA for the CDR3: TGTGCCAGCTCACCACCTTCAGGGGCGTCAAGGACGCAGTATTTT.

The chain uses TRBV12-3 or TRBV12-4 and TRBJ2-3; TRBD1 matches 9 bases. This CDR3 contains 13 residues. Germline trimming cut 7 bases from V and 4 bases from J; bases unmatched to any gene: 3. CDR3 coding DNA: TGTGCCAGCAACTGGGACAGGGCAGATACGCAGTATTTT. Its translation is CASNWDRADTQYF.

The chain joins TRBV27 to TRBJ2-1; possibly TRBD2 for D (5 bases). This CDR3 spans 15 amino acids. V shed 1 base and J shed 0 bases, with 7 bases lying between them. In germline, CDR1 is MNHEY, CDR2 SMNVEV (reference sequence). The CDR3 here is CASSLFTSSYNEQFF. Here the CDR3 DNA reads TGTGCCAGCAGTTTATTTACTAGCTCCTACAATGAGCAGTTCTTC.

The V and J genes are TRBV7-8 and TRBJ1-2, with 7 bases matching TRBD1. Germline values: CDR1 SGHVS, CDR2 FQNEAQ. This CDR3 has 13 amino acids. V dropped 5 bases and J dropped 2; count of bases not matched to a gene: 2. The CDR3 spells CASSPTGNYGYTF. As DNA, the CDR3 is TGTGCCAGCAGCCCGACAGGGAACTATGGCTACACCTTC.

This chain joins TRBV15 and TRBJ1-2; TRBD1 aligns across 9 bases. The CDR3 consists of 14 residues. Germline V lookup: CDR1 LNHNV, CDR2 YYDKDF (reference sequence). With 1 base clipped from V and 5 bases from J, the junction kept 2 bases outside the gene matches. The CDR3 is CATSRVGTGYGYTF. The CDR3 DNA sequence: TGTGCCACCAGCAGAGTAGGGACAGGGTATGGCTACACCTTC.

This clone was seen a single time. In nucleotides, the CDR3 is TGTGCCAGCAAGGGCCCGGGAGCTAACTATGGCTACACCTTC. Encoded protein: CASKGPGANYGYTF. The V and J genes are TRBV6-5 and TRBJ1-2; D ambiguous. Trimming left V 7 bases short and J 0 bases short, with 12 bases between. Per the germline V gene, CDR1 is MNHEY and CDR2 is SVGAGI. The CDR3 loop spans 14 amino acids.

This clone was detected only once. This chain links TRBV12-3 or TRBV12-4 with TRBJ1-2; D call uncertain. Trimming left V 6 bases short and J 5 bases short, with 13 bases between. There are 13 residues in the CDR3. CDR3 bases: TGTGCCAGCAGCCTAGAAAGGATATATGGCTACACCTTC. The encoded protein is CASSLERIYGYTF.

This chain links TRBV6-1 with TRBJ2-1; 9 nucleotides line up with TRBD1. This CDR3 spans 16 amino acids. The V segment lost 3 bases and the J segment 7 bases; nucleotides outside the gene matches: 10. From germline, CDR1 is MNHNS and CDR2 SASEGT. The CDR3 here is CASSEGLGQGVNEQFF. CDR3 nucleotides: TGTGCCAGCAGTGAGGGATTGGGACAGGGCGTTAATGAGCAGTTCTTC.

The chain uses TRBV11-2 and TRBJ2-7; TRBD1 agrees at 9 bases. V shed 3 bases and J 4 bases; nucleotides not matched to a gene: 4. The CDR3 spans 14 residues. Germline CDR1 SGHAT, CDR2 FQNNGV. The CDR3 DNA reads TGTGCCAGCAGCTTTGCGACAGGGGGTTACGAGCAGTACTTC. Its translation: CASSFATGGYEQYF.

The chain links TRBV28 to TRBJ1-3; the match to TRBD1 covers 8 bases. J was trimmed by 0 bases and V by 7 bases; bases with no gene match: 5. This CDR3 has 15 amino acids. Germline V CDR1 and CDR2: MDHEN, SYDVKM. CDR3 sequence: CASNDRGISGNTIYF. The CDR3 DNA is TGTGCCAGCAACGACAGGGGTATCTCTGGAAACACCATATATTTT. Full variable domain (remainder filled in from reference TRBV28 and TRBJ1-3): DVKVTQSSRYLVKRTGEKVFLECVQDMDHENMFWYRQDPGLGLRLIYFSYDVKMKEKGDIPEGYSVSREKKERFSLILESASTNQTSMYLCASNDRGISGNTIYFGEGSWLTVV.

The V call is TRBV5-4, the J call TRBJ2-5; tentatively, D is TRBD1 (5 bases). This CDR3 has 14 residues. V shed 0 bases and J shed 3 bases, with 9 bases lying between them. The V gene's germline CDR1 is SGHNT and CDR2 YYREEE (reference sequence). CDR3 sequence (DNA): TGTGCCAGCAGCTTGGGGGGCGCGAAAGAGACCCAGTACTTC. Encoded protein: CASSLGGAKETQYF.

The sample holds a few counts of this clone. In nucleotides, the CDR3 is TGTGCCAGCTCGCGGACAGGCAGCGGCTACACCTTC. It is translated as CASSRTGSGYTF. The J gene is TRBJ1-2, the V gene TRBV18, with 7 bases identical to TRBD1. The CDR3 covers 12 residues. Losses at the gene ends were 6 bases for V and 8 bases for J; bases not matched to a gene: 6. Germline CDR1 is KGHSH and CDR2 is LQKENI.

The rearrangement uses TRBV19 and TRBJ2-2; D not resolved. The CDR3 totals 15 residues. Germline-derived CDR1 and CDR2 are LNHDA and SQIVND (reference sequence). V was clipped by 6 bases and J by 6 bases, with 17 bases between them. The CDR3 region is CASSLRVQRAGELFF. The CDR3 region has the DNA TGTGCCAGTAGCCTCCGGGTCCAGAGAGCCGGGGAGCTGTTTTTT. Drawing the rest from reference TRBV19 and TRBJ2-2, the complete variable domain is DGGITQSPKYLFRKEGQNVTLSCEQNLNHDAMYWYRQDPGQGLRLIYYSQIVNDFQKGDIAEGYSVSREKKESFPLTVTSAQKNPTAFYLCASSLRVQRAGELFFGEGSRLTVL.

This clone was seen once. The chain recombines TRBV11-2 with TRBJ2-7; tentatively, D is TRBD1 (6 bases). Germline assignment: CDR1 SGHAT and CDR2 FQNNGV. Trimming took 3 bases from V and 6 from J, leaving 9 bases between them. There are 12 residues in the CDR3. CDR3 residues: CASSFAGVEQYF. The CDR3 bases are TGTGCCAGCAGCTTTGCAGGGGTCGAGCAGTACTTC. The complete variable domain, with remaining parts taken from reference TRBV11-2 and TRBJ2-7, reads EAGVAQSPRYKIIEKRQSVAFWCNPISGHATLYWYQQILGQGPKLLIQFQNNGVVDDSQLPKDRFSAERLKGVDSTLKIQPAKLEDSAVYLCASSFAGVEQYFGPGTRLTVT.

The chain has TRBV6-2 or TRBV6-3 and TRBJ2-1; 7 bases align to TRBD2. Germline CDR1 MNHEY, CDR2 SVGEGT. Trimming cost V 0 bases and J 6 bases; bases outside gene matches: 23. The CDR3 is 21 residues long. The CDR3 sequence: CASSYSKLRSTFAGEGNEQFF. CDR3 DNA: TGTGCCAGCAGTTACTCGAAACTACGGTCCACCTTTGCGGGGGAGGGCAATGAGCAGTTCTTC.

The CDR3 nucleotides read TGTGCCAGTAGTGAGACGGGTCAGCCCCAGCATTTT. Its protein product is CASSETGQPQHF. The chain links TRBV19 to TRBJ1-5; D is uncertain. Germline V gene sequence: CDR1 LNHDA, CDR2 SQIVND (reference sequence). V was cut by 5 bases and J by 6 bases, with 8 bases left in between. This CDR3 is 12 amino acids long.

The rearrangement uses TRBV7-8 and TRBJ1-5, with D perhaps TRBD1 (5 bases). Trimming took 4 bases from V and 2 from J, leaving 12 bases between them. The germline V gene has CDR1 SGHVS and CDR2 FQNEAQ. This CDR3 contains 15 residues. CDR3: CASSWGEGRNQPQHF. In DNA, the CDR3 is TGTGCCAGCAGCTGGGGGGAGGGCCGCAATCAGCCCCAGCATTTT.

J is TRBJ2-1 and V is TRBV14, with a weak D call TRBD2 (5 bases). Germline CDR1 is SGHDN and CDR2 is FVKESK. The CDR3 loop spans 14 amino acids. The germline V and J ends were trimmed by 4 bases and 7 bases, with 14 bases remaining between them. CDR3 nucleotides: TGTGCCAGCAGCCGGTACGAAACTAGAAATGAGCAGTTCTTC. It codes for CASSRYETRNEQFF.

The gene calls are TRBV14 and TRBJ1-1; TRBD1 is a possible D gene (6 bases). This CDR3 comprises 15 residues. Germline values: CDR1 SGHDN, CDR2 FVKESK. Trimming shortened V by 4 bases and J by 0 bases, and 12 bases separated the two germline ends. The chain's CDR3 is CASSPTGGMNTEAFF. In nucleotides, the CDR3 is TGTGCCAGCAGCCCGACTGGGGGCATGAACACTGAAGCTTTCTTT.

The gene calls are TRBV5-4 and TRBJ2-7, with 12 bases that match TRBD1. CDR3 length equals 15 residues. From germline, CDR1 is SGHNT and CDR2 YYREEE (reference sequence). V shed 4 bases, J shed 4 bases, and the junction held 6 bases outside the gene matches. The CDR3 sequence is CASSGDRGRMYEQYF. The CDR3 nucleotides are TGTGCCAGCAGCGGGGACAGGGGGCGGATGTACGAGCAGTACTTC.

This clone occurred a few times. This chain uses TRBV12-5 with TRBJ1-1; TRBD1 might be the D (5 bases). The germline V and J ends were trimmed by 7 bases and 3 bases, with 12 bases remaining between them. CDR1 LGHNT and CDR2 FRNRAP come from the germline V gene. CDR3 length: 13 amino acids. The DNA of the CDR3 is TGTGCTAGTGCTTCGGGGGGTTACACTGAAGCTTTCTTT. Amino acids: CASASGGYTEAFF.

This chain's CDR3 is CSASSAGGAYTEAFF. In DNA, the CDR3 is TGCAGTGCCAGTTCAGCGGGGGGCGCCTACACTGAAGCTTTCTTT. The rearrangement joins TRBV20-1 to TRBJ1-1, with D perhaps matching TRBD1 (6 bases). V was trimmed by 6 bases and J by 3 bases, leaving 20 bases between them. The CDR3 totals 15 residues. Germline V lookup: CDR1 DFQATT, CDR2 SNEGSKA (reference sequence).

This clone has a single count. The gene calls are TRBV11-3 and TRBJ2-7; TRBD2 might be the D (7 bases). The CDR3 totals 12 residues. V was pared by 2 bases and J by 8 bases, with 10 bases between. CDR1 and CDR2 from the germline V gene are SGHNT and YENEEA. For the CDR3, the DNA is TGTGCCAGCAGCTTATTCGGGGGGCAGCAGTACTTC. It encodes CASSLFGGQQYF.

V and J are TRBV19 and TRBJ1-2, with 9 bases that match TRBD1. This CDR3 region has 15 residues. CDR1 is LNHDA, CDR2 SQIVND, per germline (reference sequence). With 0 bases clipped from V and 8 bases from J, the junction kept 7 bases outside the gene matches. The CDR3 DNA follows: TGTGCCAGTAGTATAGACCGGACAGGGGATGGCGGCTACACCTTC. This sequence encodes CASSIDRTGDGGYTF.

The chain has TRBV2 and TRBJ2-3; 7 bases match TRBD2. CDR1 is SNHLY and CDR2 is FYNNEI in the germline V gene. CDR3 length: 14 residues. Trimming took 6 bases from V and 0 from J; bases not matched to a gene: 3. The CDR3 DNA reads TGTGCCAGCAGGGGGGGGACTAGCACAGATACGCAGTATTTT. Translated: CASRGGTSTDTQYF.

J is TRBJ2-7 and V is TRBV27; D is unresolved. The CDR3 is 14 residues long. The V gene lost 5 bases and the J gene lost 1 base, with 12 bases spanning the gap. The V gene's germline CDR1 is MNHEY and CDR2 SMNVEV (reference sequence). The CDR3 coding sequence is TGTGCCAGCAGTAACTTATTACAGTCCTACGAGCAGTACTTC. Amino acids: CASSNLLQSYEQYF.

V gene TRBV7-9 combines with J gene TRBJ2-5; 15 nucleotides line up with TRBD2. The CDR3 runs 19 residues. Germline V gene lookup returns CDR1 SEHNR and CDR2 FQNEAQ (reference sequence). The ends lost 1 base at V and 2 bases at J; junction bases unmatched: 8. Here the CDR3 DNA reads TGTGCCAGCAGCTTAGTGGGGACTAGCGGGGGGTACCTTCAAGAGACCCAGTACTTC. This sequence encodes CASSLVGTSGGYLQETQYF. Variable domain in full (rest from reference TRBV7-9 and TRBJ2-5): DTGVSQNPRHKITKRGQNVTFRCDPISEHNRLYWYRQTLGQGPEFLTYFQNEAQLEKSRLLSDRFSAERPKGSFSTLEIQRTEQGDSAMYLCASSLVGTSGGYLQETQYFGPGTRLLVL.